This TCR beta chain was recorded in a study of blood T cell repertoires in COVID-19. The overall study: Acute-phase and convalescent COVID-19 samples originated in the United States, Italy and Spain. T cells, B-cell-depleted T cells, or PBMCs supplied cDNA or gDNA.

The Seattle site enrolled patients during active infection and followed them longitudinally. The germline V gene encodes CDR1 SGHKS and CDR2 YYEKEE (reference sequence). V gave up 0 bases and J gave up 0 bases, with 10 bases separating them. The CDR3 covers 16 residues. Authors' processing steps: Researchers report that nucleated cell counts were estimated from reference gene primer amplification. Sequencing used immunoSEQ multiplex PCR; TCRdb keeps in-frame clones, though not all of them. That table gives V, J and clone size, and the DNA gave D and trimming. This table holds tens of thousands of clones, 81% found once.

The receptor comes from a man aged 70 or older with COVID-19, enrolled during active disease. J is TRBJ2-4 and V is TRBV5-5, with a possible D match to TRBD2 (7 bases). The sample comprised peripheral blood. The CDR3 region has the DNA TGTGCCAGCAGCTTGGCCCGGGGGGCAGCCAAAAACATTCAGTACTTC. This translates into CASSLARGAAKNIQYF.